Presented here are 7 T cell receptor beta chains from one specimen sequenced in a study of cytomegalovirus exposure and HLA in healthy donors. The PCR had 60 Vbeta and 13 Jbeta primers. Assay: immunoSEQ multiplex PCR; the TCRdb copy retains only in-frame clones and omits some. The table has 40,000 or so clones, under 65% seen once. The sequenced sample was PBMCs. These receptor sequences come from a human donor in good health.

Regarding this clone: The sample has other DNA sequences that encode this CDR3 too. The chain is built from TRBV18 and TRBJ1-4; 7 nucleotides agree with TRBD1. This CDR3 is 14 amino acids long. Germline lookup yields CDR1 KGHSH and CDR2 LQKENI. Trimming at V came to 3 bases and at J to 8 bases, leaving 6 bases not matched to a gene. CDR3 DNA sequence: TGTGCCAGCTCACCCCGACAGGGTGGGGAAAAACTGTTTTTT. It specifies CASSPRQGGEKLFF.

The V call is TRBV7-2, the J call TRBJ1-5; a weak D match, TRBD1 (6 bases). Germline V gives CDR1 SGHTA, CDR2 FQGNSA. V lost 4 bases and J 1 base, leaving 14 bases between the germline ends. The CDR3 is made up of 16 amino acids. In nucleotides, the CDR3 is TGTGCCAGCAGCTCATTAGGACAGTTGAGCAATCAGCCCCAGCATTTT. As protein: CASSSLGQLSNQPQHF. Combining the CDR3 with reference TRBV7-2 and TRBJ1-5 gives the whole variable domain GAGVSQSPSNKVTEKGKDVELRCDPISGHTALYWYRQSLGQGLEFLIYFQGNSAPDKSGLPSDRFSAERTGGSVSTLTIQRTQQEDSAVYLCASSSLGQLSNQPQHFGDGTRLSIL.

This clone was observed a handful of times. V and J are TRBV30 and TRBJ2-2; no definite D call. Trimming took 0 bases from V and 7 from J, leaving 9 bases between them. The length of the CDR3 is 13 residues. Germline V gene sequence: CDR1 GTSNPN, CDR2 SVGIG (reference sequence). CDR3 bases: TGTGCCTGGAGTGTAATTGGCCTCGGGGAGCTGTTTTTT. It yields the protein CAWSVIGLGELFF.

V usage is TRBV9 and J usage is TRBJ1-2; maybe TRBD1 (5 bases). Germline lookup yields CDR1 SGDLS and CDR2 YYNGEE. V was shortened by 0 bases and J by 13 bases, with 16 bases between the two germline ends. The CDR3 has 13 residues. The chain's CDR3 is CASSVGGVGQSTF. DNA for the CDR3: TGTGCCAGCAGCGTAGGGGGGGTGGGGCAGAGCACCTTC.

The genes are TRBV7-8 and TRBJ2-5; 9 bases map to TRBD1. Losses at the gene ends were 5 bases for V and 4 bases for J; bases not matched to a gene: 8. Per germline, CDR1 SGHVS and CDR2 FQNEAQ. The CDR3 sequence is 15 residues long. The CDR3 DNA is TGTGCCAGCAGCACAGGACAGGGGAAAGGAGAGACCCAGTACTTC. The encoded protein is CASSTGQGKGETQYF.

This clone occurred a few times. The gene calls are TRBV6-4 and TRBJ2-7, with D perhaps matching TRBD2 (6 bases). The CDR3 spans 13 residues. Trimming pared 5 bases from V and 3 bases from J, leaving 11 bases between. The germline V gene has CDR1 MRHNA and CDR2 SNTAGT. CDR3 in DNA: TGTGCCAGCAGTAGGGACTTGAACTACGAGCAGTACTTC. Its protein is CASSRDLNYEQYF.

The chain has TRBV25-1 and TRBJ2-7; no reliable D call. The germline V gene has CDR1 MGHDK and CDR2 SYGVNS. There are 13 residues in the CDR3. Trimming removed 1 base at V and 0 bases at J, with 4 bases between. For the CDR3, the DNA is TGTGCCAGCAGTGAATTTCGCTCCTACGAGCAGTACTTC. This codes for CASSEFRSYEQYF.